These 6 T cell receptor beta chains were all obtained from the same sample, sequenced in a study of blood T cell repertoires in COVID-19. Only in-frame clones appear in the TCRdb table, and some are missing; sequencing was by immunoSEQ multiplex PCR. The sample lists roughly 200,000 clones, about 88% seen once, with about 1.6% in the top ten. The specimen was peripheral blood. These receptors originate from a young man with active or convalescent COVID-19.

The gene calls are TRBV19 and TRBJ2-1, with TRBD1 identical over 7 bases. The CDR3 runs 16 residues. V lost 10 bases and J lost 5; bases outside the gene matches: 17. Germline assignment: CDR1 LNHDA and CDR2 SQIVND (reference sequence). In nucleotides, the CDR3 is TGTGCCACCGCCCTACAGGGGTACGGACACGACAATGAGCAGTTCTTC. Its protein is CATALQGYGHDNEQFF.

The chain links TRBV9 to TRBJ2-2; a weak D match, TRBD2 (7 bases). CDR3 size: 16 residues. Deletions cut 1 base from V and 3 bases from J, with 13 bases between. CDR1 is SGDLS and CDR2 is YYNGEE in the germline V gene. The CDR3 DNA reads as TGTGCCAGCAGCGTAACGGGGGGCGCAGACACCGGGGAGCTGTTTTTT. Residues: CASSVTGGADTGELFF.

The J gene is TRBJ1-1, the V gene TRBV2; tentative D call: TRBD1 (6 bases). V was clipped by 6 bases and J by 1 base, with 21 bases between them. This CDR3 has 17 residues. The germline V gene encodes CDR1 SNHLY and CDR2 FYNNEI. The DNA for the CDR3 is TGTGCCAGCAGCGATCGCGGGGGGCGCGTCCGGAACACTGAAGCTTTCTTT. The encoded protein is CASSDRGGRVRNTEAFF.

The gene calls are TRBV6-5 and TRBJ1-2; 9 nucleotides agree with TRBD1. The CDR3 consists of 14 residues. Germline CDR1 and CDR2: MNHEY and SVGAGI. Trimming took 4 bases from V and 6 from J; bases not matched to a gene: 6. The CDR3 region is CASSWGQGYNGYTF. The DNA for the CDR3 is TGTGCCAGCAGTTGGGGACAGGGCTATAATGGCTACACCTTC.

Note on this clone: The same CDR3 is also encoded by other DNA sequences in this sample. The rearrangement joins TRBV12-3 or TRBV12-4 to TRBJ2-1, with D maybe TRBD2 (5 bases). This CDR3 comprises 12 residues. V was cut by 6 bases and J by 6 bases, with 9 bases left in between. CDR3: CASSPTSNEQFF. The CDR3, as DNA: TGTGCCAGCAGCCCTACTAGCAATGAGCAGTTCTTC.

V usage is TRBV6-5 and J usage is TRBJ1-1, with a weak D call TRBD1 (6 bases). The CDR3 has 15 residues. Germline-derived CDR1 and CDR2 are MNHEY and SVGAGI. Trimming shortened V by 6 bases and J by 0 bases, and 14 bases separated the two germline ends. The CDR3 coding sequence is TGTGCCAGCAGCAACAGGGCGGGGGTGAACACTGAAGCTTTCTTT. Amino acids: CASSNRAGVNTEAFF.